This T cell receptor beta chain is drawn from a study of T cells after yellow fever vaccination. Trimming shortened V by 5 bases and J by 8 bases, and 7 bases separated the two germline ends. From germline, CDR1 is SNHLY and CDR2 FYNNEI. CDR3 length: 11 residues. Findings of the study overall: Peaking faster, on day 5 versus 15, the secondary response was nonetheless weaker.

The 5'RACE template-switching step produced TCR cDNA and added a universal primer site and UMIs. TCRdb processed the 5' RACE reads anew with MiXCR; each CDR3 protein has one entry. The table shows some 400,000 distinct CDR3 sequences, with over 15% occurring only once. Worth noting for this clonotype: Its antigen remains unknown.

The sample here was PBMCs, taken before the yellow fever booster vaccination. The chain is built from TRBV2 and TRBJ2-1; D is uncertain. The receptor was derived from a man aged 18 to 35 who received the YFV17D yellow fever vaccine. The CDR3 DNA reads as TGTGCCAGCAGTCGAGCCTATGAGCAGTTCTTC. Its protein product is CASSRAYEQFF.